Shown below are 6 T cell receptor beta chains from a single sample sequenced in a study of blood T cell repertoires in COVID-19. Repertoires were generated with immunoSEQ multiplex PCR, while TCRdb's copy carries only in-frame clones and drops some. The sample has 200,000 to 300,000 clones, around 84% seen once. The sample taken for sequencing was PBMCs or T cells enriched from blood (not recorded which). The origin of the receptors is a man aged 40-49 years who had recovered from COVID-19.

This chain connects TRBV30 to TRBJ2-7; D ambiguous. The CDR3 consists of 12 residues. V dropped 5 bases and J dropped 1 base, with 9 bases sitting between them. Looked up from germline, CDR1 is GTSNPN and CDR2 is SVGIG (reference sequence). The DNA of the CDR3 is TGTGCCTGGGGAGCGTTTTCCTACGAGCAGTACTTC. Translation gives CAWGAFSYEQYF.

The gene calls are TRBV7-3 and TRBJ1-6; perhaps TRBD1 as D (5 bases). The germline V gene has CDR1 SGHTA and CDR2 FQGTGA. This CDR3 is 14 amino acids long. Trimming removed 8 bases from V and 2 bases from J, with 10 bases in between. CDR3 region: CASSQGPYNSPLHF. In DNA, the CDR3 is TGTGCCAGCTCGCAGGGCCCCTATAATTCACCCCTCCACTTT.

The V and J genes are TRBV29-1 and TRBJ2-3; D not resolved. The CDR3 is 13 amino acids. Germline CDR1 and CDR2: SQVTM and ANQGSEA. Between the trimmed V and J ends, which lost 1 base and 7 bases, there was a span of 12 bases. DNA for the CDR3: TGCAGCGTTGAAGTAGATATGGTAAATACGCAGTATTTT. Translating it yields CSVEVDMVNTQYF.

The V call is TRBV4-1, the J call TRBJ1-2; D is ambiguous. The CDR3 runs to 14 residues. Trimming stripped 1 base from V and 1 base from J, with 7 bases between. CDR1 and CDR2 from the germline V gene are MGHRA and YSYEKL. In DNA, the CDR3 is TGCGCCAGCAGCCAAGGAGGTCTTAACTATGGCTACACCTTC. The encoded protein is CASSQGGLNYGYTF.

This clone came up once. The gene calls are TRBV19 and TRBJ2-1; 13 bases map to TRBD2. Germline V gives CDR1 LNHDA, CDR2 SQIVND (reference sequence). The CDR3 totals 16 residues. J gave up 3 bases and V 5 bases, and 4 bases lay outside the gene matches. CDR3 coding DNA: TGTGCCAGTAGTCTTACTAGCGGGGGGGACTACAATGAGCAGTTCTTC. Protein: CASSLTSGGDYNEQFF.

This chain connects TRBV5-1 to TRBJ2-3, with 9 positions matching TRBD1. The CDR3 contains 15 residues. Looked up from germline, CDR1 is SGHRS and CDR2 is YFSETQ. V dropped 2 bases and J dropped 5; count of bases not matched to a gene: 6. CDR3 DNA: TGCGCCAGCAGCTTAATCGGACAGGGGATAGATACGCAGTATTTT. This codes for CASSLIGQGIDTQYF.